The clone carrying this T cell receptor (beta chain) has ten or more counts. The antigen is unknown. This specimen comes from a study of response to subunit inactivated influenza vaccine. Regarding the study as a whole: Researchers suggested that each seasonal influenza vaccination recruits few new T cells.

Germline loops: CDR1 SGHTA, CDR2 FQGNSA. The V end lost 5 bases, the J end lost 4 bases, and 17 bases lay between the germline ends. There are 15 residues in the CDR3. One entry per CDR3 protein, called by TCRdb with MiXCR from the RT-PCR reads. The repertoire holds some 850,000 distinct CDR3 sequences, less than 20% seen once, with approximately 10% in the top ten. This clonotype was sampled from a middle-aged man who received an inactivated influenza vaccine. The specimen was PBMCs from blood, collected roughly 5 days after vaccination. The rearrangement links TRBV7-2 to TRBJ1-1; perhaps TRBD1 as D (5 bases). CDR3: CASSPQGPTATEAFF. The CDR3 DNA sequence: TGTGCCAGCAGCCCCCAAGGCCCGACAGCCACTGAAGCTTTCTTT.